The 16 T cell receptor beta chains below all came from one sample that was sequenced in a study of blood T cell repertoires in COVID-19. This table comes from immunoSEQ multiplex PCR, and its TCRdb copy is limited to in-frame clones, with some not included. The table has under 85,000 clones, around 82% seen once; the top ten hold about 5%. The sequencing sample was made of peripheral blood. These TCRs come from a man between 50 and 59 years old with active COVID-19.

This sequence joins TRBV5-6 and TRBJ2-5, with D maybe TRBD2 (6 bases). The V and J ends lost 4 bases and 5 bases respectively, with 15 bases between them. The CDR3 has 14 residues. Germline lookup yields CDR1 SGHDT and CDR2 YYEEEE. CDR3 sequence: CASSRELGQETQYF. The CDR3 coding sequence is TGTGCCAGCAGCCGGGAGTTGGGGCAGGAGACCCAGTACTTC.

The genes are TRBV9 and TRBJ2-7; the match to TRBD1 covers 11 bases. Trimming cost V 5 bases and J 7 bases; bases outside gene matches: 11. CDR3 length: 15 amino acids. Germline CDR1 and CDR2: SGDLS and YYNGEE. Here the CDR3 reads CASSRDRGYSIEQYF. CDR3 nucleotides: TGTGCCAGCAGTCGGGACAGGGGGTACTCTATAGAGCAGTACTTC.

The chain carries TRBV5-1 and TRBJ1-1; D gene uncertain. V lost 0 bases and J 3 bases, leaving 9 bases between the germline ends. The germline V gene has CDR1 SGHRS and CDR2 YFSETQ. The CDR3 is made up of 14 amino acids. For the CDR3, the DNA is TGCGCCAGCAGCTTGGCCCCGGGAGACACTGAAGCTTTCTTT. Translation gives CASSLAPGDTEAFF.

The chain recombines TRBV7-3 with TRBJ2-1, with 7 bases identical to TRBD1. Trimming removed 5 bases from V and 0 bases from J; junction bases left unmatched: 7. The germline V gene has CDR1 SGHTA and CDR2 FQGTGA. CDR3 size: 16 residues. CDR3: CASSPTGTVSYNEQFF. The CDR3 coding sequence is TGTGCCAGCAGCCCGACCGGGACAGTCTCCTACAATGAGCAGTTCTTC.

The chain links TRBV5-6 to TRBJ2-3; the match to TRBD2 covers 8 bases. The CDR3 is 15 residues long. Germline loops: CDR1 SGHDT, CDR2 YYEEEE. V was pared by 0 bases and J by 4 bases, with 4 bases of the junction left unmatched. The CDR3 region is CASSLEDSGADTQYF. Here the CDR3 DNA reads TGTGCCAGCAGCTTGGAAGATAGCGGGGCAGATACGCAGTATTTT.

The chain links TRBV11-2 to TRBJ2-7, with a possible D match to TRBD1 (5 bases). This CDR3 comprises 14 residues. Deletions cut 5 bases from V and 3 bases from J, with 14 bases between. Per germline, CDR1 SGHAT and CDR2 FQNNGV. The CDR3 loop reads CASSPNLGDYEQYF. The CDR3 DNA reads as TGTGCCAGCAGCCCCAACCTAGGGGACTACGAGCAGTACTTC.

This clone was recorded a few times. The genes are TRBV28 and TRBJ2-7; TRBD2 might be the D (6 bases). This CDR3 comprises 15 residues. V was trimmed by 10 bases and J by 2 bases, leaving 21 bases between them. Germline V gene lookup returns CDR1 MDHEN and CDR2 SYDVKM. This chain's CDR3 is CATRSHGAGPYEQYF. The CDR3 DNA follows: TGTGCCACCCGATCCCATGGAGCGGGTCCCTACGAGCAGTACTTC.

The chain joins TRBV5-4 to TRBJ2-5, with 11 bases that match TRBD2. This CDR3 contains 15 residues. Trimming cost V 6 bases and J 4 bases; bases outside gene matches: 8. CDR1 is SGHNT, CDR2 YYREEE, per germline (reference sequence). The CDR3 nucleotides are TGTGCCAGCACCTTTAGCGGGAGGGCCGGAGAGACCCAGTACTTC. Amino acid sequence: CASTFSGRAGETQYF.

This clone was counted only a few times. V and J are TRBV12-3 or TRBV12-4 and TRBJ2-7; D is unclear. V lost 3 bases, J lost 2 bases, and 8 bases lay in between. The CDR3 loop spans 13 amino acids. This CDR3 reads CASSFARTYEQYF. The CDR3 DNA sequence: TGTGCCAGCAGTTTTGCCAGGACCTACGAGCAGTACTTC.

The chain has TRBV5-1 and TRBJ2-1; TRBD1 matches 7 bases. The V gene end was trimmed by 2 bases and the J gene end by 5 bases; junction bases not matched to a gene: 7. The CDR3 spans 15 residues. Germline CDR1 reads SGHRS; CDR2 reads YFSETQ. The CDR3 loop is CASSLTGTENNEQFF. In nucleotides, the CDR3 is TGCGCCAGCAGCTTAACCGGGACAGAGAACAATGAGCAGTTCTTC.

This clone was recorded a few times. V is TRBV20-1 and J is TRBJ2-7, with TRBD1 identical over 7 bases. The J segment lost 5 bases and the V segment lost 3 bases, leaving 10 bases of the junction unmatched. Looked up from germline, CDR1 is DFQATT and CDR2 is SNEGSKA (reference sequence). CDR3 size: 14 residues. The CDR3 DNA is TGCAGTGCTAGTCCTCCGACAGGGCTGAACGAGCAGTACTTC. Its translation: CSASPPTGLNEQYF.

V usage is TRBV4-2 and J usage is TRBJ2-1; D gene unclear. The V gene's germline CDR1 is LGHNA and CDR2 YNFKEQ. Trimming shortened V by 0 bases and J by 9 bases, and 6 bases separated the two germline ends. The CDR3 is 12 amino acids. CDR3 in amino acids: CASSQERGEQFF. CDR3 coding DNA: TGTGCCAGCAGCCAAGAGAGAGGTGAGCAGTTCTTC.

The chain recombines TRBV4-2 with TRBJ2-5, with 9 bases lining up with TRBD1. V shed 0 bases and J 5 bases; nucleotides not matched to a gene: 4. Germline CDR1 and CDR2: LGHNA and YNFKEQ. The CDR3 consists of 15 residues. CDR3: CASSQEQGAFETQYF. Here the CDR3 DNA reads TGTGCCAGCAGCCAAGAACAGGGGGCTTTTGAGACCCAGTACTTC.

This clone has at least ten counts. CDR3 residues: CASSLGRIANTGELFF. The CDR3 DNA follows: TGTGCCAGCAGCTTGGGTCGTATAGCCAACACCGGGGAGCTGTTTTTT. The chain is built from TRBV5-8 and TRBJ2-2; D gene ambiguous. V gave up 0 bases and J gave up 2 bases, with 11 bases separating them. The germline V gene has CDR1 SGHTS and CDR2 YDEGEE. The length of the CDR3 is 16 residues.

The chain employs TRBV6-4 and TRBJ2-3; 10 positions match TRBD2. The junction had 3 bases not matched to a gene; V was cut back by 7 bases and J by 2 bases. There are 14 residues in the CDR3. Germline-derived CDR1 and CDR2 are MRHNA and SNTAGT. In DNA, the CDR3 is TGTGCCAGCAAACTAGCGGGAAACACAGATACGCAGTATTTT. Residues: CASKLAGNTDTQYF.

The chain has TRBV5-1 and TRBJ2-5; the match to TRBD1 covers 9 bases. With 3 bases clipped from V and 5 bases from J, the junction kept 5 bases outside the gene matches. CDR3 length: 14 amino acids. Per the germline V gene, CDR1 is SGHRS and CDR2 is YFSETQ. CDR3 sequence reads: CASSSGQGRETQYF. The CDR3 DNA is TGCGCCAGCAGCTCCGGACAGGGGAGGGAGACCCAGTACTTC.